The 10 T cell receptor beta chains reported below all come from one sample, sequenced in a study of OX40 agonist ivuxolimab in advanced cancers. The protocol was immunoSEQ multiplex PCR, while the TCRdb copy is restricted to in-frame clones and leaves out a portion. The table shows some 98,000 clones, with just under 95% occurring only once. The sequencing used CD4+ or CD8+ T cells sorted from blood, collected in a trial of the OX40 agonist ivuxolimab. Source of these receptors: an adult with an advanced solid tumor such as melanoma, head and neck, liver or kidney cancer.

The chain uses TRBV4-1 and TRBJ1-5; D remains unclear. Trimming took off 0 bases at V and 7 bases at J, with 10 bases between the two ends. This CDR3 has 14 residues. CDR1 is MGHRA, CDR2 YSYEKL, per germline. The chain's CDR3 is CASSQDPDQQPQHF. The CDR3 nucleotides read TGCGCCAGCAGCCAAGACCCTGATCAGCAGCCCCAGCATTTT.

In its sample, this clone was seen a few times. The chain recombines TRBV7-9 with TRBJ1-1; D is ambiguous. V was clipped by 1 base and J by 1 base, with 4 bases between them. The CDR3 spans 13 residues. Germline assignment: CDR1 SEHNR and CDR2 FQNEAQ (reference sequence). The CDR3 region is CASSLDTNTEAFF. The CDR3 bases are TGTGCCAGCAGCTTAGACACGAACACTGAAGCTTTCTTT.

Concerning this clone: Other DNA sequences in the same sample also yield this CDR3. The J gene is TRBJ2-1, the V gene TRBV30; D gene unclear. The CDR3 has 15 amino acids. Trimming shortened V by 0 bases and J by 0 bases, and 9 bases separated the two germline ends. Germline values: CDR1 GTSNPN, CDR2 SVGIG (reference sequence). CDR3 sequence (DNA): TGTGCCTGGAGTGTACGAGCGAGCTCCTACAATGAGCAGTTCTTC. Protein: CAWSVRASSYNEQFF.

The chain uses TRBV5-7 and TRBJ2-5; a possible D gene is TRBD2 (5 bases). TRBV5-7 is an open reading frame whose function is uncertain. The CDR3 length is 13 residues. V gave up 2 bases and J gave up 5 bases, with 10 bases separating them. CDR3 region: CASSFPGSETQYF. The CDR3 DNA reads TGTGCCAGCAGCTTTCCGGGGTCGGAGACCCAGTACTTC.

This rearrangement joins TRBV6-5 to TRBJ1-1, with TRBD1 matching 9 bases. V gave up 6 bases and J gave up 5 bases; unmatched junction bases: 4. The CDR3 sequence is 13 residues long. From germline, CDR1 is MNHEY and CDR2 SVGAGI. The CDR3 DNA follows: TGTGCCAGCAGCTTGACAGGGGGAACTGAAGCTTTCTTT. Translating it yields CASSLTGGTEAFF.

The rearrangement uses TRBV19 and TRBJ1-3, with unresolved D. Trimming cost V 2 bases and J 0 bases, with 8 bases left between them. This CDR3 is built from 15 residues. The V gene's germline CDR1 is LNHDA and CDR2 SQIVND (reference sequence). The CDR3 region is CASSIRSSSGNTIYF. The CDR3 DNA sequence: TGTGCCAGTAGTATAAGATCCAGCTCTGGAAACACCATATATTTT.

The rearrangement uses TRBV6-5 and TRBJ2-1; 9 bases agree with TRBD2. The CDR3 is 15 residues long. Trimming took 0 bases from V and 7 from J; bases not matched to a gene: 4. Germline V gene data show CDR1 as MNHEY and CDR2 as SVGAGI. The CDR3 here is CASSYSLAGWNEQFF. The CDR3 coding sequence is TGTGCCAGCAGTTACTCGCTAGCGGGGTGGAATGAGCAGTTCTTC.

In DNA form, the CDR3 reads TGCGCCAGCAGCTTGAGAGGGACGAGTGAGCAGTTCTTC. It encodes CASSLRGTSEQFF. V and J are TRBV5-1 and TRBJ2-1; perhaps D is TRBD1 or TRBD2 (5 bases each). Germline CDR1 reads SGHRS; CDR2 reads YFSETQ. V was trimmed by 1 base and J by 9 bases, leaving 11 bases between them. The length of the CDR3 is 13 residues.

The chain couples TRBV5-5 to TRBJ1-1; TRBD1 might be the D (5 bases). There are 15 residues in the CDR3. Trimming removed 4 bases from V and 0 bases from J, with 13 bases in between. Germline V gene sequence: CDR1 SGHKS, CDR2 YYEKEE (reference sequence). In nucleotides, the CDR3 is TGTGCCAGCAGCGAAGGGGTCTATATGAACACTGAAGCTTTCTTT. Protein product: CASSEGVYMNTEAFF.

The J gene is TRBJ2-1, the V gene TRBV11-3; D assignment may be TRBD1 or TRBD2 (6 bases each). The CDR3 spans 16 residues. CDR1 and CDR2 (germline): SGHNT, YENEEA. V was shortened by 5 bases and J by 0 bases, with 14 bases between the two germline ends. DNA of the CDR3: TGTGCCAGCAGCCCTCGGGGGCCGAGCTCCTACAATGAGCAGTTCTTC. Protein: CASSPRGPSSYNEQFF.